One and the same sample provided the 27 T cell receptor beta chains below, sequenced in a study of blood T cell repertoires in COVID-19. This table comes from immunoSEQ multiplex PCR, and its TCRdb copy is limited to in-frame clones, with some not included. The sample has about 240,000 clones, around 85% seen once; the top ten hold roughly a tenth. Source material: peripheral blood. Source of these receptors: an elderly woman with acute or convalescent COVID-19.

The rearrangement links TRBV7-2 to TRBJ2-7; tentatively, D is TRBD2 (5 bases). Germline-derived CDR1 and CDR2 are SGHTA and FQGNSA. This CDR3 has 13 amino acids. V was shortened by 2 bases and J by 6 bases, with 11 bases between the two germline ends. CDR3 sequence (DNA): TGTGCCAGCAGCTTAACGCGAGGGATCGAGCAGTACTTC. It encodes CASSLTRGIEQYF.

The rearrangement links TRBV25-1 to TRBJ2-1; D is unclear. Germline CDR1 is MGHDK and CDR2 is SYGVNS. The CDR3 is 10 residues long. Trimming removed 11 bases from V and 8 bases from J, with 10 bases in between. The CDR3 DNA is TGTGCCTTTTATGAGGATGAGCAGTTCTTC. It codes for CAFYEDEQFF.

The gene calls are TRBV15 and TRBJ1-6; 7 bases align to TRBD1. Germline-derived CDR1 and CDR2 are LNHNV and YYDKDF (reference sequence). V lost 3 bases and J lost 10; bases outside the gene matches: 3. The CDR3 length is 13 residues. CDR3 loop: CATSSTGESPLHF. Here the CDR3 DNA reads TGTGCCACCAGCAGTACAGGGGAATCACCCCTCCACTTT.

The rearrangement joins TRBV3-1 (or the pseudogene TRBV3-2) to TRBJ1-5, with a tentative D call TRBD1 (5 bases). The CDR3 extends over 17 amino acids. Germline-derived CDR1 and CDR2 are LGHDT and YNNKEL (reference sequence). Trimming cost V 0 bases and J 2 bases, with 14 bases left between them. In nucleotides, the CDR3 is TGTGCCAGCAGCCAAGAAGGTGGGGGGGTGGGCAATCAGCCCCAGCATTTT. Translation: CASSQEGGGVGNQPQHF.

The chain couples TRBV3-1 (or the pseudogene TRBV3-2) to TRBJ1-2; D possibly corresponds to TRBD1 (5 bases). Germline V CDR1 and CDR2: LGHDT, YNNKEL (reference sequence). This CDR3 has 12 amino acids. Trimming cost V 7 bases and J 8 bases, with 14 bases left between them. CDR3 residues: CASTREGSGYTF. The CDR3 nucleotides are TGTGCCAGCACCCGGGAGGGGTCCGGCTACACCTTC.

This sequence joins TRBV27 and TRBJ1-6; TRBD1 might be the D (6 bases). There are 16 residues in the CDR3. Trimming pared 10 bases from V and 8 bases from J, leaving 24 bases between. CDR1 and CDR2 (germline): MNHEY, SMNVEV (reference sequence). CDR3 region: CANDPLKGGWYSPLHF. The CDR3 nucleotides read TGTGCCAACGATCCCCTTAAAGGGGGATGGTATTCACCCCTCCACTTT.

This chain joins TRBV12-3 or TRBV12-4 and TRBJ1-2, with D possibly TRBD1 on 5 matching bases. This CDR3 comprises 13 residues. Trimming removed 2 bases from V and 4 bases from J, with 8 bases in between. The CDR3 DNA sequence: TGTGCCAGCAGTTTATCTGGGGCCTATGGCTACACCTTC. Encoded protein: CASSLSGAYGYTF.

In this sample, this clone turned up a few times. This chain links TRBV7-6 with TRBJ2-1; 12 nucleotides align to TRBD2. This CDR3 contains 15 residues. In germline, CDR1 is SGHVS, CDR2 FNYEAQ. V shed 0 bases and J 9 bases; nucleotides not matched to a gene: 3. CDR3 coding DNA: TGTGCCAGCAGCTTAGCGTCTAGCGGGGGGGCTGAGCAGTTCTTC. Translated, it gives CASSLASSGGAEQFF.

This chain connects TRBV28 to TRBJ1-2, with TRBD1 identical over 8 bases. J was trimmed by 4 bases and V by 2 bases; bases with no gene match: 15. The germline V gene has CDR1 MDHEN and CDR2 SYDVKM. The CDR3 has 18 residues. In DNA, the CDR3 is TGTGCCAGCAGTTTACTCGGGACAGGCTCCAGAATTCCCTATGGCTACACCTTC. It is translated as CASSLLGTGSRIPYGYTF.

For this clone: Other nucleotide sequences in the sample specify the same CDR3. V gene TRBV2 combines with J gene TRBJ2-5; 8 bases map to TRBD1. The germline V gene encodes CDR1 SNHLY and CDR2 FYNNEI. The CDR3 covers 12 residues. The trim removed 6 bases at V and 5 bases at J, leaving 2 bases unmatched. CDR3 loop: CASSSGGETQYF. The CDR3 coding sequence is TGTGCCAGCAGCTCAGGGGGCGAGACCCAGTACTTC.

The V call is TRBV5-1, the J call TRBJ1-3; D gene uncertain. CDR3 length equals 16 residues. Trimming took off 0 bases at V and 4 bases at J, with 14 bases between the two ends. Per germline, CDR1 SGHRS and CDR2 YFSETQ. The CDR3: CASSLDGQAGGNTIYF. As DNA, the CDR3 is TGCGCCAGCAGCTTGGATGGGCAGGCAGGAGGAAACACCATATATTTT. The whole variable domain, remainder taken from reference TRBV5-1 and TRBJ1-3, is KAGVTQTPRYLIKTRGQQVTLSCSPISGHRSVSWYQQTPGQGLQFLFEYFSETQRNKGNFPGRFSGRQFSNSRSEMNVSTLELGDSALYLCASSLDGQAGGNTIYFGEGSWLTVV.

The V and J genes are TRBV28 and TRBJ2-7; 7 nucleotides agree with TRBD1. CDR1 and CDR2 (germline): MDHEN, SYDVKM. The CDR3 has 17 amino acids. Losses at the gene ends were 6 bases for V and 0 bases for J; bases not matched to a gene: 14. CDR3 nucleotides: TGTGCCAGCAGAGCAGGGGGAAAAACTTTAGGCTCCTACGAGCAGTACTTC. Translated: CASRAGGKTLGSYEQYF.

The chain links TRBV24-1 to TRBJ1-6; weak D call: TRBD1 (5 bases). CDR3 length: 13 amino acids. V dropped 10 bases and J dropped 7 bases, with 13 bases sitting between them. In germline, CDR1 is KGHDR, CDR2 SFDVKD. The CDR3 DNA follows: TGTGCCACTTCCCCCGGGGGAAATTCACCCCTCCACTTT. It codes for CATSPGGNSPLHF.

The V gene is TRBV15, the J gene TRBJ2-1; no clear D. Trimming cost V 1 base and J 5 bases, with 15 bases left between them. The CDR3 is 16 residues long. CDR1 is LNHNV, CDR2 YYDKDF, per germline (reference sequence). CDR3 coding DNA: TGTGCCACCAGCAGAGGTACTAACCACCCAGACAATGAGCAGTTCTTC. This encodes CATSRGTNHPDNEQFF.

This sequence joins TRBV2 and TRBJ1-2; 7 bases align to TRBD1. CDR1 and CDR2 (germline): SNHLY, FYNNEI. The CDR3 loop spans 15 amino acids. V was clipped by 3 bases and J by 5 bases; unmatched bases: 9. The DNA for the CDR3 is TGTGCCAGCAGTGAGTCCTCCGGGACAGTTTATGGCTACACCTTC. Translation: CASSESSGTVYGYTF.

V and J are TRBV19 and TRBJ2-7; tentative D call: TRBD1 (6 bases). Trimming pared 5 bases from V and 6 bases from J, leaving 20 bases between. The CDR3 is 15 amino acids. Germline V CDR1 and CDR2: LNHDA, SQIVND (reference sequence). CDR3 residues: CASSELQGVPLEQYF. The CDR3 DNA reads as TGTGCCAGTAGTGAATTACAGGGCGTCCCTCTCGAGCAGTACTTC.

The CDR3 nucleotides read TGTGCCAGCAGCTTGCGGGACAACACTGAAGCTTTCTTT. This codes for CASSLRDNTEAFF. The V and J genes are TRBV3-1 (or the pseudogene TRBV3-2) and TRBJ1-1; a weak D match, TRBD1 (5 bases). Looked up from germline, CDR1 is LGHDT and CDR2 is YNNKEL (reference sequence). This CDR3 contains 13 residues. With 5 bases removed from V and 2 bases from J, the gap between germline ends came to 9 bases.

The gene calls are TRBV21-1 and TRBJ2-2; the table's D call TRBD2 went unverified against the DNA. TRBV21-1 is a pseudogene locus. The CDR3 has 20 amino acids. CDR3 protein: CASSKGCGLAGGPSGGELFF. In DNA form, the CDR3 reads TGTGCCAGCAGCAAAGGGTGCGGGCTAGCGGGGGGTCCGAGTGGCGGGGAGCTGTTTTTT.

The chain combines TRBV6-2 or TRBV6-3 with TRBJ1-2, with a weak D call TRBD1 (5 bases). V lost 0 bases and J 4 bases, leaving 9 bases between the germline ends. The CDR3 length is 14 residues. From germline, CDR1 is MNHEY and CDR2 SVGEGT. CDR3: CASSYSRGPYGYTF. DNA of the CDR3: TGTGCCAGCAGTTACTCGCGGGGACCCTATGGCTACACCTTC.

The V call is TRBV2, the J call TRBJ1-5; the D gene is possibly TRBD1 (5 bases). The germline gives CDR1 SNHLY, CDR2 FYNNEI. V was cut by 4 bases and J by 2 bases, with 9 bases left in between. The CDR3 covers 14 residues. The CDR3 DNA follows: TGTGCCAGCAGTGCACAGGCGCGCAATCAGCCCCAGCATTTT. This translates into CASSAQARNQPQHF.

The rearrangement links TRBV18 to TRBJ2-1; 10 bases line up with TRBD2. The germline V gene encodes CDR1 KGHSH and CDR2 LQKENI. Trimming removed 1 base from V and 3 bases from J; junction bases left unmatched: 3. The CDR3 totals 16 residues. CDR3 sequence (DNA): TGTGCCAGCTCACCACAACTAGCGGGGTACTACAATGAGCAGTTCTTC. Translating gives CASSPQLAGYYNEQFF. Looking up the rest from reference TRBV18 and TRBJ2-1 gives the full variable domain: NAGVMQNPRHLVRRRGQEARLRCSPMKGHSHVYWYRQLPEEGLKFMVYLQKENIIDESGMPKERFSAEFPKEGPSILRIQQVVRGDSAAYFCASSPQLAGYYNEQFFGPGTRLTVL.

As concerns this clone: Other DNA sequences of this sample code for an identical CDR3. The J gene is TRBJ2-3, the V gene TRBV3-1 (or the pseudogene TRBV3-2); no firm D call. Germline V gives CDR1 LGHDT, CDR2 YNNKEL (reference sequence). This CDR3 spans 13 amino acids. The V end was cut by 1 base, the J end by 0 bases, with 2 bases between. The CDR3 bases are TGTGCCAGCAGCCAAGCTAGCACAGATACGCAGTATTTT. This sequence encodes CASSQASTDTQYF.

This clone was counted once. The chain carries TRBV5-6 and TRBJ1-6; perhaps TRBD1 as D (5 bases). The CDR3 has 13 residues. Trimming stripped 4 bases from V and 7 bases from J, with 9 bases between. The germline CDR1 and CDR2 sequences are SGHDT and YYEEEE. CDR3 DNA sequence: TGTGCCAGCAGCCCCGGGGGGAATTCACCCCTCCACTTT. Its protein is CASSPGGNSPLHF. Using reference TRBV5-6 and TRBJ1-6 for the parts outside the CDR3, the full variable domain is DAGVTQSPTHLIKTRGQQVTLRCSPKSGHDTVSWYQQALGQGPQFIFQYYEEEERQRGNFPDRFSGHQFPNYSSELNVNALLLGDSALYLCASSPGGNSPLHFGNGTRLTVT.

This clone has a handful of counts. This chain's CDR3 is CASSPQGGYEQYF. The CDR3 DNA reads TGTGCCAGCAGCCCACAGGGGGGCTACGAGCAGTACTTC. The J gene is TRBJ2-7, the V gene TRBV7-3; the match to TRBD1 covers 8 bases. This CDR3 is built from 13 residues. V lost 5 bases to trimming and J lost 3 bases; unmatched junction nucleotides: 3. The germline CDR1 and CDR2 sequences are SGHTA and FQGTGA.

The genes are TRBV2 and TRBJ1-6; D gene ambiguous. The CDR3 sequence is 14 residues long. The V gene's germline CDR1 is SNHLY and CDR2 FYNNEI. Trimming removed 3 bases at V and 10 bases at J, with 13 bases between. The chain's CDR3 is CASSDQLAPSPLHF. The CDR3, as DNA: TGTGCCAGCAGTGACCAGTTGGCCCCATCACCCCTCCACTTT. Looking up the rest from reference TRBV2 and TRBJ1-6 gives the full variable domain: EPEVTQTPSHQVTQMGQEVILRCVPISNHLYFYWYRQILGQKVEFLVSFYNNEISEKSEIFDDQFSVERPDGSNFTLKIRSTKLEDSAMYFCASSDQLAPSPLHFGNGTRLTVT.

This clone was recorded once. The gene calls are TRBV14 and TRBJ2-6, with 9 bases fitting TRBD1. The CDR3 consists of 20 residues. CDR1 SGHDN and CDR2 FVKESK come from the germline V gene. J was trimmed by 0 bases and V by 4 bases; bases with no gene match: 13. The CDR3, as DNA: TGTGCCAGCAGCCCCTATGGGGACAGGGAGACTTTCTCTGGGGCCAACGTCCTGACTTTC. Protein sequence: CASSPYGDRETFSGANVLTF.

V gene TRBV5-1 combines with J gene TRBJ1-2; TRBD1 matches 8 bases. The length of the CDR3 is 14 residues. V dropped 4 bases and J dropped 8; count of bases not matched to a gene: 10. Germline loops: CDR1 SGHRS, CDR2 YFSETQ. This CDR3 is CASSTVQGGFGYTF. The CDR3 bases are TGCGCCAGCAGCACGGTACAGGGGGGATTCGGCTACACCTTC.